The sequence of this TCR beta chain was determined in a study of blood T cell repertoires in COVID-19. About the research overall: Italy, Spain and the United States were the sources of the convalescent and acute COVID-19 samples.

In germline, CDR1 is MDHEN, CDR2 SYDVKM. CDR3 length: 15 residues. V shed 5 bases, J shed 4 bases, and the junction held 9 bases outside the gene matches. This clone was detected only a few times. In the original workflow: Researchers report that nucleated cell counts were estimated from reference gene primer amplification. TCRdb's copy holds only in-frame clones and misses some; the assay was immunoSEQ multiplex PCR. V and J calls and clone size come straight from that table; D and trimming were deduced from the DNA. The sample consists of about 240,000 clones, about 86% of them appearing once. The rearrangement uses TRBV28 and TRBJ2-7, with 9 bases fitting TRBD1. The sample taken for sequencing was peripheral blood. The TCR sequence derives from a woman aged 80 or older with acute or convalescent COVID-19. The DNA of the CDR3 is TGTGCCAGCAGTAAACCGGGACAGGGTTCTTACGAGCAGTACTTC. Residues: CASSKPGQGSYEQYF.